This T cell receptor (beta chain) was observed in a study of T cell changes during pregnancy in multiple sclerosis. The CDR3 has 11 amino acids. The germline V and J ends were trimmed by 6 bases and 8 bases, with 10 bases remaining between them. Germline CDR1 is SNHLY and CDR2 is FYNNEI. Generated by immunoSEQ multiplex PCR, the TCRdb table keeps only in-frame clones and is missing some. The sample lists 20,000 to 25,000 clones, 80% to 95% occurring once. The sequence was obtained from a female donor with multiple sclerosis, enrolled in a pregnancy study. Here the sequenced sample was CD4+ T cells from peripheral blood mononuclear cells, taken in the third trimester of pregnancy. The chain employs TRBV2 and TRBJ1-2; D unclear. CDR3 loop: CASSRSNGYTF. CDR3 DNA: TGTGCCAGCAGCCGCAGTAACGGCTACACCTTC.